The clone carrying this T cell receptor (beta chain) appeared a few times. This record comes from a study of blood T cell repertoires in COVID-19. Original analysis: How many nucleated cells were present was estimated from reference gene primer amplification. Repertoires were generated with immunoSEQ multiplex PCR, while TCRdb's copy carries only in-frame clones and drops some. D and trimming come from the DNA, and the V and J calls and clone size come from that table. The repertoire holds roughly 68,000 clones, with less than 90% as singletons. The length of the CDR3 is 13 residues. V lost 0 bases and J lost 8, with 11 bases in between. CDR1 and CDR2 (germline): SGDLS, YYNGEE.

This chain uses TRBV9 with TRBJ1-2; no clear D. The sequenced material came from peripheral blood. The receptor was derived from a woman of 80 years or more with acute or convalescent COVID-19. The CDR3, as DNA: TGTGCCAGCAGCGTAGCGGGGTTCTACGGCTACACCTTC. Translated: CASSVAGFYGYTF.